This T cell receptor beta chain was sequenced in a study of cytomegalovirus exposure and HLA in healthy donors listed by TCRdb under 2017. Some background on the complete study: An earlier analysis of some 600 of the donors reported 276 Gb of sequence data and around 120 million unique TCR beta sequences obtained from some 170 million T cells. The number of donors typed differed by locus, with 629-630 for A, B, C, DRB1 and DQB1, approximately 500 for DQA1, approximately 580 for DPA1, and around 460 for DPB1. Of the approximately 400 genotyped donors, around 81% fell in the genetic ancestry cluster associated with self-reported Caucasian donors. The later analysis used no new phenotypic data to find candidate immune exposures, relying instead on TCR beta sequences and their occurrence across donors. A later genetic analysis used genome-wide SNP genotypes for about 65% of the 666 donors, treating that subset as a discovery cohort. The study aimed to test whether cataloging public T cell receptors could reveal signatures of past pathogen exposure. On average, around 200,000 unique TCR beta nucleotide sequences were sequenced per donor among some 420 genotyped donors of the cohort, with around 19% of those sequences being non-productive. To study patterns of TCR occurrence, a later analysis re-analyzed previously published TCR beta repertoires from around 670 donors and added high-resolution HLA genotyping. Besides the first cohort of hundreds of subjects, a separate validation cohort made up of 120 or so different subjects was used. Roughly 5 DR-DQ haplotypes were handled as single units for association and clustering, since linkage in the cohort was strong. An early release that covered fewer than 800 HLA-typed donors contained approximately 300 gigabases of sequencing data and around 85 million unique TCR sequences. Both class I and class II loci were covered by HLA typing, at four-digit resolution. To predict cytomegalovirus infection status, the study combined high-throughput TCR immunosequencing, statistical association of individual TCRs with disease status, and machine learning. Using immunosequencing, the study profiled T cell repertoires from about 620 subjects and related those repertoires to cytomegalovirus serostatus. Donor age, sex, ethnicity and CMV serostatus were compiled together with the repertoire data. All discovery cohort repertoires had been generated on a single sequencing platform. To decide whether each TCR beta V gene segment behaved as functional or pseudogenic, an earlier analysis of some 570 of the donors relied on high-throughput TCR beta sequencing.

The cohort consisted of 650 to 850 healthy bone marrow donors. At the time of sampling, every cohort member was nominally healthy, though immune exposures that went unrecorded were likely present. The donor tested CMV seropositive and was one of the 289 seropositive cohort members. Each donor provided a peripheral blood sample, and peripheral blood mononuclear cells were used for TCR beta sequencing. Genomic DNA was extracted from the blood cell samples with the Qiagen DNeasy Blood Extraction Kit. Study-wide conclusions, independent of this receptor: CMV serostatus was the only immune exposure information available for the cohort. At a false discovery rate of 0.05, a later analysis linked under 20,000 TCR beta sequences to specific HLA alleles. The classifier was reported to diagnose cytomegalovirus status with high specificity and sensitivity in both the original cohort and the validation cohort. A later analysis found that HLA-associated TCR beta chains were more clonally expanded and had lower generation probabilities than equally common non-associated chains. While some public TCRs were present in many individuals, most TCR sequences turned up only very rarely across donors. Broadly in line with IMGT annotations, most TCR beta V segments showed up in productive rearrangements about 87% or about 30% of the time in an earlier analysis of under 700 of the donors. This cohort had only TCR beta chains sequenced, and the lack of alpha or paired-chain data limited which features could be detected. In a later analysis, most CMV-associated TCR beta chains were found to appear HLA-restricted, with HLA associations seemingly driven largely by CMV exposure. A later genetic analysis associated a missense DCLRE1C variant with V-gene and J-gene trimming of TCR beta chains, and an independent cohort replicated the association. In a later analysis, several top co-occurrence clusters were reported to appear linked to parvovirus B19, influenza, CMV and Epstein-Barr virus. The earlier analysis of around 600 of the donors excluded around 17 rarely observed V segments, including chromosome 9 orphons, because counts were too low. When HLA alleles, especially DR and DQ, strongly co-occurred, TCR associations were difficult to assign to individual alleles. The study gave a list of 150 to 200 TCR beta chains associated with cytomegalovirus. Some IMGT-functional V segments, including TRBV6-2 and TRBV6-3, could not be distinguished by the 87-base-pair reads and were therefore excluded. In vitro tests confirmed that a few of the cytomegalovirus-associated TCR beta chains recognize cytomegalovirus antigens. A further reported finding was that TCR beta sequences accurately predicted the HLA-A and HLA-B alleles for most subjects in the first cohort. Sequencing depth was assumed to be roughly uniform across donors in the presence/absence analyses, though that assumption may not hold. A group of highly shared sequence variants was considered likely to be a technical artifact of the sequencing pipeline. Compared with the 666-donor mean, donors in an Asian-associated ancestry cluster had fewer N-insertions in productive TCRs, according to a later genetic analysis. Linkage disequilibrium might explain the correlated functional status among segregating V segments, but an unknown experimental factor could not be excluded. A later analysis found that TCR association rates varied across HLA loci, with DRB1 alleles showing the most associated TCRs and HLA-C alleles the fewest. According to the authors, the approach could potentially be generalized to other disease states and immunological phenotypes. Because HLA typing was missing for some donors at each locus, association tests included only the typed subset.

Library creation used the immunoSEQ multiplex PCR assay. The multiplex PCR relied on a mix of 60 forward primers for TCR Vbeta segments and 13 reverse primers for TCR Jbeta segments. Amplification of the CDR3 region of rearranged TCR beta genes was performed with a multiplex PCR assay on genomic DNA. The Illumina HiSeq System was used to sequence the amplified TCR beta libraries as 87-base-pair reads. On the authors' methods: Across the 670 or so repertoires, a later analysis counted 75 million to 90 million unique TCR beta chains, around 11 million of which were shared by at least two donors. To remove PCR and sequencing errors, raw reads were error-corrected and collapsed into unique sequences using a nearest-neighbor algorithm that merged closely related sequences. Alignment of CDR3 sequences to IMGT reference sequences was used to assign V, D and J gene segments. For a sequence to be retained, at least a six-nucleotide match to both a V gene segment and a J gene segment was required. A rearrangement was called productive if the CDR3 had no stop codons and remained in frame with V and J, and every other rearrangement was called non-productive. CDR3 was defined according to IMGT convention as the region running from the second conserved V-encoded cysteine to the conserved J-encoded phenylalanine. In an earlier analysis of around 570 of the donors, sequences lacking an unambiguous match to a single V gene segment were excluded. An earlier analysis of around 600 of the donors classified V segments as functional when productive rearrangements were above 56.7% and as segregating when the standard deviation between donors was above 5%. To diagnose cytomegalovirus status from the catalog of TCR beta chain sequences, a statistical classification framework was built. A later analysis assigned V and J genes by comparing TCR nucleotide sequences with IMGT/GENE-DB human TR gene sequences. Using the TCRdist pipeline, a later analysis assigned CDR3 sequences along with most-parsimonious VDJ recombination scenarios. A later analysis defined each TCR beta chain by its CDR3 amino acid sequence plus V-gene family, and excluded reads lacking a unique V-gene family. A later analysis removed 550 to 700 highly shared, low-generation-probability nucleotide sequences to deal with suspected cross-contamination and a sequencing artifact. In a later analysis, a clonal expansion index was calculated for each public chain from normalized within-repertoire ranks of inferred template counts. In a later analysis, generation probabilities were computed with a VDJ recombination model fitted to out-of-frame rearrangements, and the resulting probabilities were checked against IGoR. In a later analysis, TCR-TCR, TCR-HLA and TCR-CMV co-occurrence was scored with hypergeometric tests, and a repertoire-size bias correction was applied to TCR pairs. In a later analysis, false discovery rates were estimated by permuting HLA or CMV assignments 20 times. In a later analysis, co-occurring TCRs were grouped using DBSCAN, and TCRdist sequence similarity was added for clustering within HLA-allele-positive subsets. For co-occurrence clustering, repertoires with fewer than 30,000 or more than 120,000 public chains were excluded, along with about five repertoires with anomalous nucleotide sharing. The table was pulled from immuneACCESS by TCRdb, which kept in-frame rearrangements only. Such tables lose some clones; where checked, under half of the loss comes from unresolved V genes, and the rest has no known cause. That table furnishes V, J and clone size, whereas the DNA furnished D and trimming. This sample has about 120,000 clones in its table, and 81% of those were observed once. About 3.9% of the sample rests with the top ten.

On this clone: Its cognate antigen has yet to be identified. No base quality information exists; no much larger clone differs at one position.

The junction carries 15 bases between V and J, which are trimmed by 0 bases and 0 bases respectively. The germline V gene (reference sequence) sets CDR1 to SGHNT and CDR2 to YYREEE. The CDR3 holds 17 amino acids from the cysteine to the phenylalanine. The CDR3 DNA has 51 bases and is translated from base 1. The receptor was derived from a man between 18 and 35 years old in good health and CMV-seropositive. The sequenced sample was PBMCs. The sequence links TRBV5-4 to TRBJ1-2, with the D gene call left open. The CDR3 in this case is CASSLAHLAGANYGYTF. At the DNA level, the sequence is TGTGCCAGCAGCTTGGCCCATCTCGCCGGAGCTAACTATGGCTACACCTTC.